One sample yielded the 21 T cell receptor beta chains listed below, sequenced in a study of T cell responses to AZD1222 COVID-19 vaccine. Libraries were prepared by immunoSEQ multiplex PCR; TCRdb keeps only in-frame clonotypes and omits some of them. Of around 130,000 clones listed, roughly 89% were seen once; the top ten hold 1% to 1.3%. This sample comprised peripheral blood, obtained 28 days after the second AZD1222 dose. These receptors all come from an adult who received the AZD1222 COVID-19 vaccine.

The gene calls are TRBV7-9 and TRBJ2-1; tentatively, D is TRBD1 or TRBD2 (5 bases each). The germline V gene has CDR1 SEHNR and CDR2 FQNEAQ (reference sequence). The V and J ends lost 0 bases and 4 bases respectively, with 7 bases between them. The CDR3 loop spans 14 amino acids. The CDR3 nucleotides are TGTGCCAGCAGCTTAGCTGGGGGATACAATGAGCAGTTCTTC. It yields the protein CASSLAGGYNEQFF.

This clone came up once. The chain is built from TRBV5-6 and TRBJ2-7, with D hard to call. The germline V and J ends were trimmed by 2 bases and 4 bases, with 4 bases remaining between them. The CDR3 runs to 11 residues. Germline lookup yields CDR1 SGHDT and CDR2 YYEEEE. CDR3 sequence: CASSFSYEQYF. Written as DNA, the CDR3 is TGTGCCAGCAGCTTCAGTTACGAGCAGTACTTC.

This CDR3 reads CASIPTGQGAGAFF. The CDR3 nucleotides read TGTGCCAGCATCCCTACGGGGCAGGGGGCGGGAGCTTTCTTT. The gene calls are TRBV7-2 and TRBJ1-1, with 8 bases aligning to TRBD1. With V trimmed by 7 bases and J by 10 bases, 14 bases remained unmatched. In germline, CDR1 is SGHTA, CDR2 FQGNSA. This CDR3 contains 14 residues.

The chain joins TRBV7-2 to TRBJ2-7, with TRBD1 as a possible D gene (6 bases). The CDR3 has 14 amino acids. V lost 4 bases to trimming and J lost 1 base, with 11 bases between them. CDR1 and CDR2 (germline): SGHTA, FQGNSA. In DNA form, the CDR3 reads TGTGCCAGCAGCTCCCGGGACAAATCCTACGAGCAGTACTTC. It encodes CASSSRDKSYEQYF.

J is TRBJ1-2 and V is TRBV7-2; D gene ambiguous. There are 15 residues in the CDR3. The germline gives CDR1 SGHTA, CDR2 FQGNSA. Trimming cost V 1 base and J 2 bases, with 11 bases left between them. The CDR3 sequence: CASSLVSGSNYGYTF. DNA for the CDR3: TGTGCCAGCAGCTTAGTCTCCGGTTCCAACTATGGCTACACCTTC.

A single count supports this clone. The chain links TRBV9 to TRBJ2-2, with D tentatively TRBD2 (6 bases). Germline-derived CDR1 and CDR2 are SGDLS and YYNGEE. The ends were cut back, 0 bases at V and 9 bases at J, with 9 bases in the middle. The CDR3 has 13 residues. CDR3 protein: CASSVEGRRELFF. The CDR3 DNA is TGTGCCAGCAGCGTAGAGGGGAGGCGGGAGCTGTTTTTT.

The genes are TRBV27 and TRBJ2-1; no clear D gene. Germline-derived CDR1 and CDR2 are MNHEY and SMNVEV (reference sequence). The CDR3 runs to 14 residues. Trimming stripped 5 bases from V and 9 bases from J, with 17 bases between. The CDR3 sequence is CASSHDLPLGEQFF. The CDR3 nucleotides are TGTGCCAGCAGTCATGATCTCCCCCTCGGTGAGCAGTTCTTC.

For the CDR3, the DNA is TGTGCCAGCAGACGACAGGGATTTGGCGATGAGCAGTTCTTC. Translated: CASRRQGFGDEQFF. J is TRBJ2-1 and V is TRBV28, with 7 nucleotides matching TRBD1. The CDR3 covers 14 residues. From germline, CDR1 is MDHEN and CDR2 SYDVKM. Losses at the gene ends were 6 bases for V and 8 bases for J; bases not matched to a gene: 10. Variable domain in full (rest from reference TRBV28 and TRBJ2-1): DVKVTQSSRYLVKRTGEKVFLECVQDMDHENMFWYRQDPGLGLRLIYFSYDVKMKEKGDIPEGYSVSREKKERFSLILESASTNQTSMYLCASRRQGFGDEQFFGPGTRLTVL.

J is TRBJ2-4 and V is TRBV29-1; tentatively, D is TRBD1 (6 bases). The V end lost 0 bases, the J end lost 10 bases, and 25 bases lay between the germline ends. This CDR3 is 17 amino acids long. Germline loops: CDR1 SQVTM, CDR2 ANQGSEA. CDR3 amino acids: CSVEDRRPTGYVRIQYF. The CDR3 DNA is TGCAGCGTTGAAGACCGAAGACCTACAGGGTACGTTAGGATTCAGTACTTC.

J is TRBJ1-6 and V is TRBV19, with D maybe TRBD1 (5 bases). This CDR3 contains 14 residues. The germline V and J ends were trimmed by 5 bases and 10 bases, with 15 bases remaining between them. From germline, CDR1 is LNHDA and CDR2 SQIVND (reference sequence). CDR3 protein: CASSLGDSYSPLHF. CDR3 in DNA: TGTGCCAGTAGTCTGGGGGACTCCTACTCACCCCTCCACTTT. Drawing the rest from reference TRBV19 and TRBJ1-6, the complete variable domain is DGGITQSPKYLFRKEGQNVTLSCEQNLNHDAMYWYRQDPGQGLRLIYYSQIVNDFQKGDIAEGYSVSREKKESFPLTVTSAQKNPTAFYLCASSLGDSYSPLHFGNGTRLTVT.

The genes are TRBV18 and TRBJ1-2; D remains ambiguous. CDR3 length: 15 amino acids. V shed 2 bases and J shed 0 bases, with 10 bases lying between them. The V gene's germline CDR1 is KGHSH and CDR2 LQKENI. The CDR3: CASSPGERANYGYTF. As DNA, the CDR3 is TGTGCCAGCTCACCAGGGGAAAGGGCTAACTATGGCTACACCTTC.

The genes are TRBV9 and TRBJ2-5; 13 nucleotides line up with TRBD2. The CDR3 is 18 residues long. The trim removed 4 bases at V and 4 bases at J, leaving 13 bases unmatched. Per the germline V gene, CDR1 is SGDLS and CDR2 is YYNGEE. The CDR3 region is CASSTSPRLAGGGETQYF. CDR3 DNA sequence: TGTGCCAGCAGCACGAGCCCCAGACTAGCGGGAGGAGGAGAGACCCAGTACTTC.

This clone has just one count. The rearrangement uses TRBV29-1 and TRBJ1-2; D is possibly TRBD1 (6 bases). The CDR3 extends over 11 amino acids. Trimming stripped 1 base from V and 11 bases from J, with 11 bases between. Germline CDR1 reads SQVTM; CDR2 reads ANQGSEA. The CDR3 loop is CSVEVRQGYTF. DNA of the CDR3: TGCAGCGTTGAAGTGAGGCAGGGGTACACCTTC.

Of note for this clone: The sample carries other DNA sequences with the same CDR3. The V call is TRBV11-2, the J call TRBJ2-3; 7 bases are a match to TRBD2. The length of the CDR3 is 14 residues. With V trimmed by 1 base and J by 4 bases, 2 bases remained unmatched. Looked up from germline, CDR1 is SGHAT and CDR2 is FQNNGV. CDR3 loop: CASSLGLAADTQYF. In DNA form, the CDR3 reads TGTGCCAGCAGCTTAGGGCTAGCGGCAGATACGCAGTATTTT.

This chain connects TRBV19 to TRBJ1-6, with 9 bases lining up with TRBD1. Trimming took 3 bases from V and 9 from J; bases not matched to a gene: 6. The CDR3 length is 15 residues. Germline V gives CDR1 LNHDA, CDR2 SQIVND (reference sequence). Here the CDR3 reads CASSMDRGGGSPLHF. The DNA of the CDR3 is TGTGCCAGTAGTATGGACAGGGGTGGGGGTTCACCCCTCCACTTT.

This sequence joins TRBV6-4 and TRBJ2-3; D is uncertain. CDR1 is MRHNA, CDR2 SNTAGT, per germline. The CDR3 has 15 amino acids. Between the trimmed V and J ends, which lost 3 bases and 2 bases, there was a span of 12 bases. The CDR3 here is CASSERPTPTDTQYF. The CDR3 DNA reads TGTGCCAGCAGTGAAAGACCGACGCCCACAGATACGCAGTATTTT.

V is TRBV6-2 or TRBV6-3 and J is TRBJ1-2; no firm D call. The germline V and J ends were trimmed by 2 bases and 0 bases, with 4 bases remaining between them. The CDR3 loop spans 13 amino acids. Germline V lookup: CDR1 MNHEY, CDR2 SVGEGT. CDR3 nucleotides: TGTGCCAGCAGTTACACAGCTAACTATGGCTACACCTTC. Amino acid sequence: CASSYTANYGYTF.

CDR3 in DNA: TGCAGCGTTTGGACAGGGGGCGGCTACGAGCAGTACTTC. Translation: CSVWTGGGYEQYF. V usage is TRBV29-1 and J usage is TRBJ2-7; 11 positions agree with TRBD1. CDR3 length: 13 residues. Germline V CDR1 and CDR2: SQVTM, ANQGSEA. J gave up 3 bases and V 5 bases, and 3 bases lay outside the gene matches.

This chain links TRBV4-2 with TRBJ1-4, with D maybe TRBD1 (6 bases). Germline V CDR1 and CDR2: LGHNA, YNFKEQ. The CDR3 is 14 residues long. The V gene lost 1 base and the J gene lost 9 bases, with 12 bases spanning the gap. This CDR3 reads CASSQGRDTKKLFF. CDR3 nucleotides: TGTGCCAGCAGCCAAGGTCGGGACACTAAAAAACTGTTTTTT.

The rearrangement links TRBV30 to TRBJ1-1; D is unresolved. Germline CDR1 and CDR2: GTSNPN and SVGIG (reference sequence). This CDR3 spans 14 amino acids. V shed 2 bases and J shed 5 bases, with 15 bases lying between them. The CDR3 DNA is TGTGCCTGGAGTCCCGGGAAGGGAGGAACTGAAGCTTTCTTT. Amino acids: CAWSPGKGGTEAFF.

The gene calls are TRBV7-9 and TRBJ2-2; D may be TRBD2 (5 bases). This CDR3 contains 12 residues. Germline V lookup: CDR1 SEHNR, CDR2 FQNEAQ (reference sequence). V was clipped by 9 bases and J by 5 bases, with 10 bases between them. The CDR3 sequence: CARPGETGELFF. CDR3 nucleotides: TGTGCCAGACCCGGGGAGACCGGGGAGCTGTTTTTT.